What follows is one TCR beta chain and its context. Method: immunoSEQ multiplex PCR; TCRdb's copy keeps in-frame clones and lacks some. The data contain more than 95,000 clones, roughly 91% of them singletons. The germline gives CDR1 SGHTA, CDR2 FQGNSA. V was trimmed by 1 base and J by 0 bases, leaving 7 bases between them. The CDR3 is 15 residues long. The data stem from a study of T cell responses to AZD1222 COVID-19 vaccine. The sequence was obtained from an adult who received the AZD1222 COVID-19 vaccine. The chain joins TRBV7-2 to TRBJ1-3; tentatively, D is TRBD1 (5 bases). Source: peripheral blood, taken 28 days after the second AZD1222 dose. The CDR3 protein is CASSLGGSSGNTIYF. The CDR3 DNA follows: TGTGCCAGCAGCTTAGGGGGCTCCTCTGGAAACACCATATATTTT.